This T cell receptor (beta chain) originates from a study of patients and donors after allogeneic stem cell transplantation. TCRdb processed the RT-PCR reads anew with MiXCR; each CDR3 protein has one entry. The sample yields 770 or so distinct CDR3 sequences, around 25% seen once. The J segment lost 2 bases and the V segment lost 6 bases, leaving 4 bases of the junction unmatched. The germline V gene has CDR1 MNHEY and CDR2 SVGAGI. The length of the CDR3 is 15 residues. This clonotype came up a few times. The receptor was isolated from a human donor who was either an allogeneic HSCT recipient or a stem cell or donor lymphocyte infusion donor (not recorded which). It is not recorded whose cells these are; they may come from a transplant donor. The sequenced material came from blood, either unsorted or a sorted T cell fraction (not recorded which). This chain connects TRBV6-5 to TRBJ1-5, with TRBD1 identical over 10 bases. The CDR3 sequence is CASSPTGGRNQPQHF. For the CDR3, the DNA is TGTGCCAGCAGCCCGACAGGGGGCCGCAATCAGCCCCAGCATTTT.